The T cell receptor (beta chain) described here comes from a study of blood T cell repertoires in COVID-19. The repertoire was sequenced with immunoSEQ multiplex PCR; TCRdb's copy has only in-frame clones and lacks some. Among 410,000 or so clones, 86% were seen once, and the ten largest hold over 1.3%. The clonotype originates from a woman aged 25 to 45 with active or convalescent COVID-19. Sequencing was done on a sample of peripheral blood.

CDR3 residues: CASGQGRNYGYTF. The CDR3 bases are TGTGCCAGTGGACAGGGGAGGAACTATGGCTACACCTTC. The chain joins TRBV6-5 to TRBJ1-2; 9 nucleotides line up with TRBD1. Germline values: CDR1 MNHEY, CDR2 SVGAGI. The CDR3 has 13 amino acids. Unmatched junction bases numbered 4, after V lost 9 bases and J lost 2 bases.